The 9 T cell receptor beta chains given below trace back to one sample, sequenced in a study of glioma-infiltrating T cells after dendritic cell vaccination. Sequenced by immunoSEQ multiplex PCR; TCRdb stores in-frame clones only, minus some. This table has more than 55,000 clones, about 84% appearing once. Described time point: after dendritic cell vaccination, including at tumor progression/relapse. This material consisted of blood, taken after dendritic cell vaccination. The source of these receptors is a human donor with glioblastoma.

The rearrangement uses TRBV6-5 and TRBJ1-2; 9 nucleotides match TRBD1. The CDR3 is 14 residues long. V dropped 5 bases and J dropped 5; count of bases not matched to a gene: 6. Germline assignment: CDR1 MNHEY and CDR2 SVGAGI. The CDR3 loop reads CASSRTGDVYGYTF. CDR3 in DNA: TGTGCCAGCAGTCGGACAGGGGATGTGTATGGCTACACCTTC.

V usage is TRBV13 and J usage is TRBJ2-7; the D is unclear. In germline, CDR1 is PRHDT, CDR2 FYEKMQ (reference sequence). CDR3 length equals 12 residues. Trimming removed 1 base from V and 5 bases from J, with 6 bases in between. This CDR3 reads CASSLVRDEQYF. DNA for the CDR3: TGTGCCAGCAGCTTAGTCCGGGACGAGCAGTACTTC.

This clone was seen a few times. The V gene is TRBV5-1, the J gene TRBJ1-3, with unresolved D. The CDR3 consists of 19 residues. Germline CDR1 is SGHRS and CDR2 is YFSETQ. Trimming took 1 base from V and 0 from J, leaving 20 bases between them. CDR3 sequence: CASSLLAAASAGSGNTIYF. CDR3 nucleotide sequence: TGCGCCAGCAGCTTGTTAGCGGCAGCCTCGGCTGGCTCTGGAAACACCATATATTTT.

The chain couples TRBV7-2 to TRBJ1-2, with D tentatively TRBD1 (5 bases). The CDR3 covers 14 residues. Germline V gene sequence: CDR1 SGHTA, CDR2 FQGNSA. V was clipped by 2 bases and J by 7 bases, with 14 bases between them. The CDR3 sequence: CASSLPAGIGGYTF. The DNA for the CDR3 is TGTGCCAGCAGCTTACCCGCAGGGATCGGTGGCTACACCTTC.

The gene calls are TRBV6-7 and TRBJ1-2; D might be TRBD1 (5 bases). Being an ORF, TRBV6-7 has a function that is uncertain. CDR3 length: 19 amino acids. V lost 2 bases, J lost 13 bases, and 35 bases lay in between. CDR3 bases: TGTGCCAGCAGTTACGACCCGAGTAAGGGGCGCTTGGCATGGCGCAGCTGCACCTTC. It translates to CASSYDPSKGRLAWRSCTF.

The chain couples TRBV5-6 to TRBJ1-1, with 7 bases lining up with TRBD1. This CDR3 comprises 14 residues. The J segment lost 0 bases and the V segment lost 5 bases, leaving 4 bases of the junction unmatched. The germline V gene encodes CDR1 SGHDT and CDR2 YYEEEE. CDR3 protein: CASSFRGMNTEAFF. CDR3 DNA: TGTGCCAGCAGTTTCAGGGGGATGAACACTGAAGCTTTCTTT.

The chain combines TRBV5-1 with TRBJ2-7; D unresolved. V lost 4 bases to trimming and J lost 0 bases, with 14 bases between them. Germline loops: CDR1 SGHRS, CDR2 YFSETQ. The CDR3 totals 15 residues. The CDR3 reads CASSKEGVLSYEQYF. In DNA, the CDR3 is TGCGCCAGCAGCAAAGAAGGAGTACTCTCCTACGAGCAGTACTTC.

The chain couples TRBV4-3 to TRBJ2-3, with 8 bases matching TRBD2. The junction had 8 bases not matched to a gene; V was cut back by 0 bases and J by 0 bases. The CDR3 length is 18 residues. CDR1 LGHNA and CDR2 YSLEER come from the germline V gene. The CDR3 loop reads CASSQDSSRGASTDTQYF. CDR3 DNA sequence: TGCGCCAGCAGCCAAGATTCCTCGCGGGGGGCTAGCACAGATACGCAGTATTTT.

With respect to this clone: This specimen includes other DNA sequences encoding the same CDR3. The chain has TRBV18 and TRBJ2-2; D unresolved. V was trimmed by 2 bases and J by 3 bases, leaving 7 bases between them. The CDR3 loop spans 14 amino acids. Germline CDR1 reads KGHSH; CDR2 reads LQKENI. The CDR3 region has the DNA TGTGCCAGCTCACCAGGCCAGTACACCGGGGAGCTGTTTTTT. Translating it yields CASSPGQYTGELFF.